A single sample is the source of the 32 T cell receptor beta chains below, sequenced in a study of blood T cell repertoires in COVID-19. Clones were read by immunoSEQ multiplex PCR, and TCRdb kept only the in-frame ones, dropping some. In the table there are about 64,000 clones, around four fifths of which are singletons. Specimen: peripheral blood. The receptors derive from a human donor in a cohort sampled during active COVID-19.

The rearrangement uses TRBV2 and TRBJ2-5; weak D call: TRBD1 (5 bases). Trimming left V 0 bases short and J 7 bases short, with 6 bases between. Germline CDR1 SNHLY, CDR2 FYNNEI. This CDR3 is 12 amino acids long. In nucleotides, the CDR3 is TGTGCCAGCAGTGAAGCGCAGGGGACCCAGTACTTC. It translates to CASSEAQGTQYF.

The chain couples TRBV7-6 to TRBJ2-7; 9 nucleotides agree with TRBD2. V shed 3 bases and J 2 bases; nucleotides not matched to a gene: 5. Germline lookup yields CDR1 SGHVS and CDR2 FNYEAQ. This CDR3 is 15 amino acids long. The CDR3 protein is CASSLGTSPTYEQYF. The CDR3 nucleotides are TGTGCCAGCAGCTTGGGGACTAGCCCTACCTACGAGCAGTACTTC.

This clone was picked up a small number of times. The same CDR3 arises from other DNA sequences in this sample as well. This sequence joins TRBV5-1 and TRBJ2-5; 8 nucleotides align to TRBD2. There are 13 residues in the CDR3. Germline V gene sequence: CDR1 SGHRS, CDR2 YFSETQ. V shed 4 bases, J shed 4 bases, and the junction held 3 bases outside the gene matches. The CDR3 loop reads CASSGLAGETQYF. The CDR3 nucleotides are TGCGCCAGCAGCGGTCTAGCGGGAGAGACCCAGTACTTC.

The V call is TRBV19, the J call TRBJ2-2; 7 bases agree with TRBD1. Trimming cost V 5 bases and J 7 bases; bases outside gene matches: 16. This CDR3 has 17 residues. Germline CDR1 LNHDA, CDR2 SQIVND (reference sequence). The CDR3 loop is CASSPTGQAVLNGELFF. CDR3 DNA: TGTGCCAGTAGTCCGACAGGGCAGGCGGTTTTAAACGGGGAGCTGTTTTTT.

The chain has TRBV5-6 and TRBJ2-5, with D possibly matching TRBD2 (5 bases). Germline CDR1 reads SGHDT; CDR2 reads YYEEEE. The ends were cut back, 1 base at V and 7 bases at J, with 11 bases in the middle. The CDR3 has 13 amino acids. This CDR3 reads CASSLRPAGTQYF. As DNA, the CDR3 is TGTGCCAGCAGCTTGAGGCCCGCGGGGACCCAGTACTTC. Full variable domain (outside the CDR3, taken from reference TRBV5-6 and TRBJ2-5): DAGVTQSPTHLIKTRGQQVTLRCSPKSGHDTVSWYQQALGQGPQFIFQYYEEEERQRGNFPDRFSGHQFPNYSSELNVNALLLGDSALYLCASSLRPAGTQYFGPGTRLLVL.

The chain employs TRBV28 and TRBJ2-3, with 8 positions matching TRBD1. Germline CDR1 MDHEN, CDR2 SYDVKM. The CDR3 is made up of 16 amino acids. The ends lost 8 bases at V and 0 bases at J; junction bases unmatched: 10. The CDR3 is CASRTGGQTSTDTQYF. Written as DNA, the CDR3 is TGTGCCAGCCGCACAGGGGGACAGACTAGCACAGATACGCAGTATTTT.

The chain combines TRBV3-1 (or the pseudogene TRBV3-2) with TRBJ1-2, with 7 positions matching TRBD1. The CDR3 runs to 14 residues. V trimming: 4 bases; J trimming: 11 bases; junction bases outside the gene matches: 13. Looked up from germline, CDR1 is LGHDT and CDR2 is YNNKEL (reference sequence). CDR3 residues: CASSLPDRPHTYTF. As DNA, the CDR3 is TGTGCCAGCAGCCTCCCGGACAGGCCCCATACTTACACCTTC.

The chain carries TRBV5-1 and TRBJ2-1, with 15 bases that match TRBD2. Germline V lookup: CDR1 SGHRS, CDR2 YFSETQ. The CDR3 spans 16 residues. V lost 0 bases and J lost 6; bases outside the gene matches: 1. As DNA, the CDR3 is TGCGCCAGCAGCTTGGGGACTAGCGGGAGGGCCAATGAGCAGTTCTTC. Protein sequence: CASSLGTSGRANEQFF.

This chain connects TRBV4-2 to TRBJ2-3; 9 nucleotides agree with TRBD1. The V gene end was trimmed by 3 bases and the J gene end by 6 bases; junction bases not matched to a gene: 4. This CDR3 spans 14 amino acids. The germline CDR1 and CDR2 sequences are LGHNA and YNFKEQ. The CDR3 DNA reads TGTGCCAGCAGCCAGGACGGACAGGGGGATACGCAGTATTTT. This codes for CASSQDGQGDTQYF.

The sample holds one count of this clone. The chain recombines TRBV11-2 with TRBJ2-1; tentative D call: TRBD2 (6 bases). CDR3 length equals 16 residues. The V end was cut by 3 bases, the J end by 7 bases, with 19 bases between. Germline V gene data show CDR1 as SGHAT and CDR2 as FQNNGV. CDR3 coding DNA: TGTGCCAGCAGCTTGGGACTCCGAGACCCCGAGAATGAGCAGTTCTTC. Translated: CASSLGLRDPENEQFF.

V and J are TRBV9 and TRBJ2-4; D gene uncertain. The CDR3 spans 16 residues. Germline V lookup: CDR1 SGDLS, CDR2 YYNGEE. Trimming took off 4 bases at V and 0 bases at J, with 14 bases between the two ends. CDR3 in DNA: TGTGCCAGCAGCAACAAACCCGACATAGCCAAAAACATTCAGTACTTC. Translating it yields CASSNKPDIAKNIQYF.

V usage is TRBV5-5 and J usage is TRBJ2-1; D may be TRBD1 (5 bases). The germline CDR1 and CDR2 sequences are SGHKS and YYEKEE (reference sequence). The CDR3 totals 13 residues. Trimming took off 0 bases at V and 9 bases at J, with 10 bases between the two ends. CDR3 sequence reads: CASSLAAGLEQFF. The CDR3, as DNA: TGTGCCAGCAGCTTGGCCGCAGGGCTTGAGCAGTTCTTC.

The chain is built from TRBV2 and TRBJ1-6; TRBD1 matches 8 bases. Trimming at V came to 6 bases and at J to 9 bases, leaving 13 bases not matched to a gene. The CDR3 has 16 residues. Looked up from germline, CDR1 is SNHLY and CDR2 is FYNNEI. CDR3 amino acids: CASSLSGGNFFSPLHF. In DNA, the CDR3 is TGTGCCAGCAGCCTATCAGGGGGCAATTTTTTTTCACCCCTCCACTTT.

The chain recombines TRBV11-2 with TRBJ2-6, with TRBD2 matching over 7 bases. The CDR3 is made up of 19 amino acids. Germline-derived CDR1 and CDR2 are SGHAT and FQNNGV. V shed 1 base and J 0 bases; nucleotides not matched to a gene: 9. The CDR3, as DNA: TGTGCCAGCAGCTTAGTGGCGGGGGACTTCAACTCTGGGGCCAACGTCCTGACTTTC. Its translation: CASSLVAGDFNSGANVLTF. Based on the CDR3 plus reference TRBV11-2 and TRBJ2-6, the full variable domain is EAGVAQSPRYKIIEKRQSVAFWCNPISGHATLYWYQQILGQGPKLLIQFQNNGVVDDSQLPKDRFSAERLKGVDSTLKIQPAKLEDSAVYLCASSLVAGDFNSGANVLTFGAGSRLTVL.

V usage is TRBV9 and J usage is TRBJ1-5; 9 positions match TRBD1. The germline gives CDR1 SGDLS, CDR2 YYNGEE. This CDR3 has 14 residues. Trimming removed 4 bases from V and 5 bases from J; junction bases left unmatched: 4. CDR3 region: CASSRDRVDQPQHF. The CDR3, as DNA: TGTGCCAGCAGCCGGGACAGGGTGGATCAGCCCCAGCATTTT.

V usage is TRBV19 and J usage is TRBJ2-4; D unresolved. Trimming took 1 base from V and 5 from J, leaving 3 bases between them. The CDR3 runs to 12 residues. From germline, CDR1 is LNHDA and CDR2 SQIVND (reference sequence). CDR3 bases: TGTGCCAGTAGTATAGGGCAAAACATTCAGTACTTC. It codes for CASSIGQNIQYF.

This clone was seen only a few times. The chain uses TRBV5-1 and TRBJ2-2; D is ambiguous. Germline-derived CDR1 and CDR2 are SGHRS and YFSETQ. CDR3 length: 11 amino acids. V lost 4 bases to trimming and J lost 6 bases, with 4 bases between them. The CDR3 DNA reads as TGCGCCAGCAGCGCGGCCGGGGAGCTGTTTTTT. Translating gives CASSAAGELFF.

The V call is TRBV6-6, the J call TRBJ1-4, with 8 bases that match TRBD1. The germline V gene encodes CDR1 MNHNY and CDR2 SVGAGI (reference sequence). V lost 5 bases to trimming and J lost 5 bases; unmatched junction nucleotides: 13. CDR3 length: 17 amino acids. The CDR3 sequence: CASSPLQGGWMNEKLFF. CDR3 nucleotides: TGTGCCAGCAGTCCCCTACAGGGGGGGTGGATGAATGAAAAACTGTTTTTT.

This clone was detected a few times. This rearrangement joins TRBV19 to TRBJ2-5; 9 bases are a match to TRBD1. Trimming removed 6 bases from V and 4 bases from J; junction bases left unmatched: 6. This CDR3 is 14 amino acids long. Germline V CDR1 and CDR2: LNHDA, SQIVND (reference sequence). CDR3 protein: CASRSRQGGETQYF. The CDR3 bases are TGTGCCAGTAGATCGAGACAGGGGGGAGAGACCCAGTACTTC.

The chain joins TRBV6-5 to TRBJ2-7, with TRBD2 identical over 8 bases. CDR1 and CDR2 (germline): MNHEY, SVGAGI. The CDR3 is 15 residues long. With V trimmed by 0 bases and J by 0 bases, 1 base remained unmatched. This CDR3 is CASSYSSGGSYEQYF. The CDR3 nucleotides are TGTGCCAGCAGTTACTCCAGCGGGGGCTCCTACGAGCAGTACTTC.

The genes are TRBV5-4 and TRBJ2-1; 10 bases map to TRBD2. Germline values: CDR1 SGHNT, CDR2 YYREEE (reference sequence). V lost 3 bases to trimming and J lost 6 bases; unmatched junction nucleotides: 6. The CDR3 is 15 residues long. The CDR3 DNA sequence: TGTGCCAGCAGCTGGGGGACTAGCGCGGGCAATGAGCAGTTCTTC. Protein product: CASSWGTSAGNEQFF.

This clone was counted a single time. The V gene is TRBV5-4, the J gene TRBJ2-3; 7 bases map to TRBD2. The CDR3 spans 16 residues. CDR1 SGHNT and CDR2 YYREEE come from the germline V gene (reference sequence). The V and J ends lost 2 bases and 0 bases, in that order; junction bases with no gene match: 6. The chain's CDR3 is CASSFWGGSSTDTQYF. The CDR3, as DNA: TGTGCCAGCAGCTTCTGGGGGGGGTCTAGCACAGATACGCAGTATTTT.

The CDR3 is CASSPRGWAEAFF. In DNA form, the CDR3 reads TGTGCCAGCAGCCCTAGAGGTTGGGCTGAAGCTTTCTTT. V gene TRBV7-9 combines with J gene TRBJ1-1; D gene unclear. CDR3 length: 13 residues. Germline CDR1 SEHNR, CDR2 FQNEAQ (reference sequence). Trimming stripped 5 bases from V and 6 bases from J, with 13 bases between.

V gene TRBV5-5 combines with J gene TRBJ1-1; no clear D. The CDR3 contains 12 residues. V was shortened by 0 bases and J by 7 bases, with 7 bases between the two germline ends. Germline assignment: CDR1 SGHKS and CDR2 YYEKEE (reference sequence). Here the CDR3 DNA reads TGTGCCAGCAGCTTGGCCGAGCTTGAAGCTTTCTTT. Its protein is CASSLAELEAFF. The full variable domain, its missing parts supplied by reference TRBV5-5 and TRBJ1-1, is DAGVTQSPTHLIKTRGQQVTLRCSPISGHKSVSWYQQVLGQGPQFIFQYYEKEERGRGNFPDRFSARQFPNYSSELNVNALLLGDSALYLCASSLAELEAFFGQGTRLTVV.

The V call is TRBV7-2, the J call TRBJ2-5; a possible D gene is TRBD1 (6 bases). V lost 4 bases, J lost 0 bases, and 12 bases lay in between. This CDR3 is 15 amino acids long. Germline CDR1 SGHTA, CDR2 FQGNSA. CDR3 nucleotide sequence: TGTGCCAGCAGCTCCAGACAGGCCAACCAAGAGACCCAGTACTTC. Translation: CASSSRQANQETQYF.

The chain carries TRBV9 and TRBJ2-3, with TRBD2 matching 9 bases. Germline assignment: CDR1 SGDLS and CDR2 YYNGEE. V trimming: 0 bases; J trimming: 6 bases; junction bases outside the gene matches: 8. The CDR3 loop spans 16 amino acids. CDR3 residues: CASSVAGRGGSDTQYF. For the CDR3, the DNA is TGTGCCAGCAGCGTAGCTGGGCGGGGGGGCAGTGATACGCAGTATTTT.

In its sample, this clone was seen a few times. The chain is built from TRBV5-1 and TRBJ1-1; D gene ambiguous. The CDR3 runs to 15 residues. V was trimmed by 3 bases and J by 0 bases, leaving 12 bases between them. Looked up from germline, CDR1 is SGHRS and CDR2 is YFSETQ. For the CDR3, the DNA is TGCGCCAGCAGCTCGCACGGTCTCATGAACACTGAAGCTTTCTTT. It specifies CASSSHGLMNTEAFF.

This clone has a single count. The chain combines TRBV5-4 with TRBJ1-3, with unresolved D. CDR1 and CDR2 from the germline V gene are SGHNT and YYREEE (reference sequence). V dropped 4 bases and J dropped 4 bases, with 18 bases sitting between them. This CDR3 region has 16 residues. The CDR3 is CASSPAEGIQGNTIYF. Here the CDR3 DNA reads TGTGCCAGCAGCCCAGCGGAAGGGATCCAGGGAAACACCATATATTTT.

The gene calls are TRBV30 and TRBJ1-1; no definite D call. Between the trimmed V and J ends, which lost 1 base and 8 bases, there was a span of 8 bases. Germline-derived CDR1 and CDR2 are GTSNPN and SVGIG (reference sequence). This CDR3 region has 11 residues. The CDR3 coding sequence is TGTGCCTGGAGTGATTCGGGGGAAGCTTTCTTT. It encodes CAWSDSGEAFF.

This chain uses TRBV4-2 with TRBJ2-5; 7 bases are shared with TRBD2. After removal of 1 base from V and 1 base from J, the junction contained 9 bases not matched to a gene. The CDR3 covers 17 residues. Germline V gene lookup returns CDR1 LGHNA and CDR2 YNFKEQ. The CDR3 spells CASSQVGRAAGQETQYF. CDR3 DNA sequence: TGTGCCAGCAGCCAAGTGGGGAGGGCGGCAGGCCAAGAGACCCAGTACTTC.

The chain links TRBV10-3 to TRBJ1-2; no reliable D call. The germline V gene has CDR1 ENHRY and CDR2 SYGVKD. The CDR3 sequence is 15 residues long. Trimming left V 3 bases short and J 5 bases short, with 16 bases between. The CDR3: CAISERERLRYGYTF. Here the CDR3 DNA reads TGTGCCATCAGTGAAAGGGAGAGGCTTAGATATGGCTACACCTTC.

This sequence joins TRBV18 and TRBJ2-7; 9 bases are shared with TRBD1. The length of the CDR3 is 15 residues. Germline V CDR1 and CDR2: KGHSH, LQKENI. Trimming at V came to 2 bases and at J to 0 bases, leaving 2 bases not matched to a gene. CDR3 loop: CASSPGQGSSYEQYF. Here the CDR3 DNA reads TGTGCCAGCTCACCAGGACAGGGGAGCTCCTACGAGCAGTACTTC.